This T cell receptor (beta chain) was identified in a study of T-cell reconstitution after alpha-beta-depleted transplantation in children. J lost 2 bases, V lost 6 bases, and 6 bases had no gene match. The CDR3 sequence is 14 residues long. Unique molecular identifiers were incorporated into the prepared TCRbeta library. TCRdb recomputed calls from the PCR reads with MiXCR, one row per CDR3 protein. This table has 200,000 to 250,000 distinct CDR3 sequences, 9.7% appearing once. This clonotype was seen a handful of times. The TCR sequence derives from a human donor who donated a stem cell graft to a child with SCID. The J gene is TRBJ1-1, the V gene TRBV12-3 or TRBV12-4; 7 positions match TRBD1. The sample was PBMCs from the stem cell graft donor, taken from the stem cell graft. The CDR3 DNA reads TGTGCCAGCAGGCTACAGGGGCTCAACACTGAAGCTTTCTTT. It yields the protein CASRLQGLNTEAFF.